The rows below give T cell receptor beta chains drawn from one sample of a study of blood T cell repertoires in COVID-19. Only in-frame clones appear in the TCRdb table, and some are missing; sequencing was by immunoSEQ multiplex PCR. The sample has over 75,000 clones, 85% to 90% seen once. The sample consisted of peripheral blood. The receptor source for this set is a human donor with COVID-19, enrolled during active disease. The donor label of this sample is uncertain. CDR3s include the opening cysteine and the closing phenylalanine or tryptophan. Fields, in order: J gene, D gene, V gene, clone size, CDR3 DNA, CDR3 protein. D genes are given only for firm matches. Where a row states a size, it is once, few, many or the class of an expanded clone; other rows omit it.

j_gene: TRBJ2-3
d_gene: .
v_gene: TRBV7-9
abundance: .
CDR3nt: TGTGCCAGCAGCCTCATTTTCCCGGGTAGCACAGATACGCAGTATTTT
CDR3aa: CASSLIFPGSTDTQYF

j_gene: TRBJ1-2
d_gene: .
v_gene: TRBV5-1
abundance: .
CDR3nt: TGCGCCAGCAGCAGGGGCCAGGGCAGTAGCTATGGCTACACCTTC
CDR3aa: CASSRGQGSSYGYTF

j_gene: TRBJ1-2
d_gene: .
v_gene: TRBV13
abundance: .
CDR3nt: TGTGCCAGCAGCTTAAGGTCCGGAGGGATTCACACCTTC
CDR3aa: CASSLRSGGIHTF

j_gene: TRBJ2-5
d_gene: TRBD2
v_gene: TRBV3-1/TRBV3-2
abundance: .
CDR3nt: TGTGCCAGCAGCCAATCTTCTAGCGGCGTACTCCAAGAGACCCAGTACTTC
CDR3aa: CASSQSSSGVLQETQYF

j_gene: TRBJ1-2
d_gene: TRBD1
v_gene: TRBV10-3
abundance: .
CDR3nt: TGTGCCATCAGTGAGTCCGCCGGACAGGGAGGGGCTAACTATGGCTACACCTTC
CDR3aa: CAISESAGQGGANYGYTF

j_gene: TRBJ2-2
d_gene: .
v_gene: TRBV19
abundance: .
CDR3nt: TGTGCCAGTAGTTTCCGGGACACTAGCACCGGGGAGCTGTTTTTT
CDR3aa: CASSFRDTSTGELFF

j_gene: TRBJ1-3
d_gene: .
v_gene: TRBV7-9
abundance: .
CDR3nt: TGTGCCAGCGACGGAGGGGTGATCGGAAACACCATATATTTT
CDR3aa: CASDGGVIGNTIYF

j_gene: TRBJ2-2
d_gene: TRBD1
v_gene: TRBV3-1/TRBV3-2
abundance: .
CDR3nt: TGTGCCAGCAGCCTCCGGGACAGGGTATCCCCCGGGGAGCTGTTTTTT
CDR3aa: CASSLRDRVSPGELFF

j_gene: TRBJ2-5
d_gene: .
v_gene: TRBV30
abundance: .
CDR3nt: TGTGCCTGGAGTTCCGGGACACTCCAAGAGACCCAGTACTTC
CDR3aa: CAWSSGTLQETQYF

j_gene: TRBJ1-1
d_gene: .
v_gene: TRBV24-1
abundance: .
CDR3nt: TGTGCCACCAGTGCCACGGGGGGCACTGAAGCTTTCTTT
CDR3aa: CATSATGGTEAFF

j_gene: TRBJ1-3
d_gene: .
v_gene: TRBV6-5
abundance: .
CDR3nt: TGTGCCAGCAGCCGACTGGACAGCTCTGGAAACACCATATATTTT
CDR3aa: CASSRLDSSGNTIYF

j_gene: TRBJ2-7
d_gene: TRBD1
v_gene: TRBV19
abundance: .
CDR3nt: TGTGCCAGTAGTCCCTCGGGACAGGGAGGTGAGCAGTACTTC
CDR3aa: CASSPSGQGGEQYF

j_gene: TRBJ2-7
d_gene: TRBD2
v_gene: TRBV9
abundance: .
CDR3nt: TGTGCCAGCAGCGTAGAGGCGGGAGCTTCCTACGAGCAGTACTTC
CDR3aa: CASSVEAGASYEQYF

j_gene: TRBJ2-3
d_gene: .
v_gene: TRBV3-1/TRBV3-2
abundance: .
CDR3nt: TGTGCCAGCAGCCAAGATCTGGGGGCTAGCACAGATACGCAGTATTTT
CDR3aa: CASSQDLGASTDTQYF

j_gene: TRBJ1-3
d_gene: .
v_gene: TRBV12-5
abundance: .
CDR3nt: TGTGCTAGTGGTTCGACAGCTCGCTCTGGAAACACCATATATTTT
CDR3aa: CASGSTARSGNTIYF

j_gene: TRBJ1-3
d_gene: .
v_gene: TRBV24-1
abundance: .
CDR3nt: TGTGCCACCAGTGATATCTTACCGAGATCCTTCTCTGGAAACACCATATATTTT
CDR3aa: CATSDILPRSFSGNTIYF

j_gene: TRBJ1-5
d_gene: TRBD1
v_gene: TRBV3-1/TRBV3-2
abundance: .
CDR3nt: TGTGCCAGCAGTCAGGGACAGATCCATAGGCAGCCCCAGCATTTT
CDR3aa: CASSQGQIHRQPQHF

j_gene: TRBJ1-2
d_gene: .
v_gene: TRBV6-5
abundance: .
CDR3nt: TGTGCCAGCAGTTACCTGGACGGGGGACTATTCTTC
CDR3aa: CASSYLDGGLFF

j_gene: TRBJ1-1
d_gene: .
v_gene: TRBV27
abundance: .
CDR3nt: TGTGCCAGCAAACATCTAGAGAGGGGACATACCAACACTGAAGCTTTCTTT
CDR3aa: CASKHLERGHTNTEAFF

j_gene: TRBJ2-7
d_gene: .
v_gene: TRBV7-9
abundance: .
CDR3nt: TGTGCCAGCAGCGTTAACTACGAGCAGTACTTC
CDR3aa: CASSVNYEQYF

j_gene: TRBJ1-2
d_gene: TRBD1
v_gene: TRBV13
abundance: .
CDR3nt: TGTGCCAGCAGCCCGAGACAGGGACTGAGCGATGGCTACACCTTC
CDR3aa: CASSPRQGLSDGYTF

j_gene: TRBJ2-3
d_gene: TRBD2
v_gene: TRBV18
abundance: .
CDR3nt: TGTGCCAGCTCGCTTGAGCGGGGGGGCGCAGATACGCAGTATTTT
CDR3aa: CASSLERGGADTQYF

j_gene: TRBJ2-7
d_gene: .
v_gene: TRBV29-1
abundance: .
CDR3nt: TGCAGCGTTGTCAGGGAAGGTCACGAGCAGTACTTC
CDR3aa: CSVVREGHEQYF

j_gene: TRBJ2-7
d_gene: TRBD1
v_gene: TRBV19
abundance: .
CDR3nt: TGTGCCAGTAGTATAGGACAGGGTCATAGGGAGCAGTACTTC
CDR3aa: CASSIGQGHREQYF

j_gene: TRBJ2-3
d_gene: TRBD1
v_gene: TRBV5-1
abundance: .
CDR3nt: TGCGCCAGCAGCTTCCCTCAGGGGGCTGCGACAGATACGCAGTATTTT
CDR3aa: CASSFPQGAATDTQYF

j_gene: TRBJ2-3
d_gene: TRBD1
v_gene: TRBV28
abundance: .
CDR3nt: TGTGCCAGCAATGGTGCAGGGGGTACCTCGAAAAGGTTTGATACGCAGTATTTT
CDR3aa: CASNGAGGTSKRFDTQYF

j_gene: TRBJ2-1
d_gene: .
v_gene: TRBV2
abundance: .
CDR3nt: TGTGCCAGTTTCGACGACAGCTCCGCGGAGCAGTTCTTC
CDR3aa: CASFDDSSAEQFF

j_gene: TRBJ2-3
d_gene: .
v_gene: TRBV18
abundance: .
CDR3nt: TGTGCCAGCTCACCCAGTACAGATACGCAGTATTTT
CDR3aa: CASSPSTDTQYF

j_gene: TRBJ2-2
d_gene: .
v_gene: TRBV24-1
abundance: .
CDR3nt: TGTGCCACCAGTGGCGCTACTAGAAGGAGGCCTACCGGGGAGCTGTTTTTT
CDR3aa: CATSGATRRRPTGELFF

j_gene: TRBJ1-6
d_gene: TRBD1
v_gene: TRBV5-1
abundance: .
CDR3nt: TGCGCCAGCAGCAGGACAGGGACGGGTTCACCCCTCCACTTT
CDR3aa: CASSRTGTGSPLHF

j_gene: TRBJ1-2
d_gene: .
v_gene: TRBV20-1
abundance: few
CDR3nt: TGCAGTGCTAGTCCAGACTATGGCTACACCTTC
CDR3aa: CSASPDYGYTF

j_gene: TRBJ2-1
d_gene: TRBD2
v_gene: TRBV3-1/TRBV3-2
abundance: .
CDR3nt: TGTGCCAGCAGTTCCAAGGGACTAGCGGGTTCCCAACCCCGGACCTTTGAGCAGTTCTTC
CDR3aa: CASSSKGLAGSQPRTFEQFF